This T cell receptor (beta chain) was observed in a study of blood T cell repertoires in COVID-19. Sequencing was performed with immunoSEQ multiplex PCR; in TCRdb, only in-frame clones are kept and a portion is missing. Of roughly 400,000 clones listed, around 87% were seen once; the top ten hold 2.3%. The receptor was isolated from a woman aged 55-70 years with COVID-19, enrolled during active disease. Specimen: peripheral blood.

The CDR3 sequence: CSVDGLAGASDTQYF. For the CDR3, the DNA is TGCAGCGTTGATGGGCTAGCGGGCGCATCAGATACGCAGTATTTT. The chain carries TRBV29-1 and TRBJ2-3, with 8 bases matching TRBD2. CDR1 SQVTM and CDR2 ANQGSEA come from the germline V gene. Trimming removed 3 bases from V and 4 bases from J; junction bases left unmatched: 9. CDR3 length: 15 residues.